The 24 T cell receptor beta chains below come from one sample, sequenced in a study of technical replicates of blood from a handful of donors. The data were produced by immunoSEQ multiplex PCR, yet TCRdb's version contains in-frame clones alone and is incomplete. The table includes tens of thousands of clones, around nine tenths detected once. Material: PBMCs. The receptors were sampled from a human donor in good health. Some clones in this sample may be carry-over from other donors' samples.

This clone was observed a single time. The chain has TRBV7-2 and TRBJ1-2; a possible D gene is TRBD1 (5 bases). The CDR3 spans 13 residues. V lost 1 base to trimming and J lost 8 bases, with 11 bases between them. The germline gives CDR1 SGHTA, CDR2 FQGNSA. CDR3 DNA: TGTGCCAGCAGCTTAGGACAGCTGCGAGGCTACACCTTC. It encodes CASSLGQLRGYTF.

J is TRBJ1-4 and V is TRBV6-8; D possibly corresponds to TRBD1 (6 bases). The CDR3 totals 17 residues. Germline V gene data show CDR1 as MNHGY and CDR2 as SAAAGT. Trimming cost V 4 bases and J 0 bases, with 15 bases left between them. CDR3 nucleotide sequence: TGTGCCAGCAGTTCGGACAGAAAAAAGGCAACTAATGAAAAACTGTTTTTT. As protein: CASSSDRKKATNEKLFF.

The rearrangement links TRBV5-6 to TRBJ1-2; the match to TRBD1 covers 12 bases. J gave up 5 bases and V 4 bases, and 6 bases lay outside the gene matches. This CDR3 spans 15 amino acids. The germline gives CDR1 SGHDT, CDR2 YYEEEE. Here the CDR3 reads CASSPSGQGAYGYTF. The CDR3 nucleotides are TGTGCCAGCAGCCCATCGGGACAGGGGGCGTATGGCTACACCTTC.

The rearrangement uses TRBV18 and TRBJ1-6, with D unclear. Germline V lookup: CDR1 KGHSH, CDR2 LQKENI. The CDR3 extends over 16 amino acids. Trimming took off 4 bases at V and 5 bases at J, with 15 bases between the two ends. CDR3 sequence (DNA): TGTGCCAGCTCACGAGGAACGGCGGGAAATAATTCACCCCTCCACTTT. Protein: CASSRGTAGNNSPLHF.

The rearrangement links TRBV4-2 to TRBJ2-7, with 7 bases fitting TRBD2. Germline V gene data show CDR1 as LGHNA and CDR2 as YNFKEQ. J gave up 5 bases and V 0 bases, and 7 bases lay outside the gene matches. This CDR3 has 15 residues. The CDR3 loop is CASSQERGAGDEQYF. In DNA form, the CDR3 reads TGTGCCAGCAGCCAAGAAAGGGGCGCGGGAGACGAGCAGTACTTC.

This clone has just a few counts. The gene calls are TRBV4-3 and TRBJ1-1; 8 nucleotides line up with TRBD1. The J segment lost 4 bases and the V segment lost 2 bases, leaving 3 bases of the junction unmatched. CDR3 length: 14 residues. Germline V gene sequence: CDR1 LGHNA, CDR2 YSLEER. Here the CDR3 reads CASSQTTGGTEAFF. In DNA, the CDR3 is TGCGCCAGCAGCCAAACCACAGGGGGCACTGAAGCTTTCTTT.

The genes are TRBV7-9 and TRBJ2-3, with TRBD1 identical over 9 bases. Germline V gene data show CDR1 as SEHNR and CDR2 as FQNEAQ (reference sequence). This CDR3 spans 13 amino acids. V was pared by 0 bases and J by 11 bases, with 3 bases of the junction left unmatched. CDR3 protein: CASSLADRGEQYF. In nucleotides, the CDR3 is TGTGCCAGCAGCTTAGCGGACAGGGGAGAGCAGTATTTT.

This clone was counted once. The V and J genes are TRBV6-6 and TRBJ1-1; 12 bases map to TRBD1. CDR3 length equals 15 residues. CDR1 MNHNY and CDR2 SVGAGI come from the germline V gene (reference sequence). V lost 4 bases, J lost 7 bases, and 7 bases stayed unmatched. The CDR3 nucleotides read TGTGCCAGCAGTTCAAGGGACAGGGGGCAAGGTGAAGCTTTCTTT. Its protein product is CASSSRDRGQGEAFF.

This chain connects TRBV7-2 to TRBJ2-2, with D unresolved. The CDR3 totals 13 residues. In germline, CDR1 is SGHTA, CDR2 FQGNSA. V was cut by 2 bases and J by 5 bases, with 6 bases left in between. The CDR3 reads CASSLPTTGELFF. The DNA of the CDR3 is TGTGCCAGCAGCTTACCGACAACCGGGGAGCTGTTTTTT.

The V and J genes are TRBV5-4 and TRBJ1-4; 8 nucleotides line up with TRBD1. The CDR3 sequence is 14 residues long. The germline CDR1 and CDR2 sequences are SGHNT and YYREEE (reference sequence). Unmatched junction bases numbered 5, after V lost 5 bases and J lost 5 bases. The CDR3 sequence: CASSRQGFNEKLFF. The DNA for the CDR3 is TGTGCCAGCAGTAGACAGGGGTTCAATGAAAAACTGTTTTTT.

The chain has TRBV7-2 and TRBJ2-3; 9 bases fit TRBD1. The CDR3 totals 16 residues. The V gene end was trimmed by 1 base and the J gene end by 3 bases; junction bases not matched to a gene: 5. Germline CDR1 SGHTA, CDR2 FQGNSA. The CDR3 reads CASSLGDRAGTDTQYF. CDR3 nucleotide sequence: TGTGCCAGCAGCTTAGGGGACAGGGCAGGGACAGATACGCAGTATTTT.

The rearrangement joins TRBV7-9 to TRBJ2-5, with no clear D. V dropped 5 bases and J dropped 4 bases, with 14 bases sitting between them. The length of the CDR3 is 14 residues. Germline CDR1 is SEHNR and CDR2 is FQNEAQ (reference sequence). This CDR3 is CASSAPVLRETQYF. The DNA of the CDR3 is TGTGCCAGCAGCGCCCCGGTGCTGCGAGAGACCCAGTACTTC.

This clone turned up a few times. V usage is TRBV19 and J usage is TRBJ1-2; no firm D call. Germline CDR1 reads LNHDA; CDR2 reads SQIVND (reference sequence). The CDR3 sequence is 13 residues long. Trimming stripped 4 bases from V and 6 bases from J, with 12 bases between. In DNA form, the CDR3 reads TGTGCCAGTAGTAGAGACCGGGAGGATGGCTACACCTTC. Amino acids: CASSRDREDGYTF.

This clone was picked up one time. CDR3 nucleotides: TGTGCCAGCAGTTTAAACAGGGGAGAGACCCAGTACTTC. It translates to CASSLNRGETQYF. V and J are TRBV27 and TRBJ2-5; TRBD1 agrees at 7 bases. Trimming removed 2 bases from V and 4 bases from J; junction bases left unmatched: 1. The germline CDR1 and CDR2 sequences are MNHEY and SMNVEV (reference sequence). There are 13 residues in the CDR3.

This clone came up once. The genes are TRBV7-2 and TRBJ1-2; D remains ambiguous. Germline V lookup: CDR1 SGHTA, CDR2 FQGNSA. V shed 3 bases and J shed 8 bases, with 10 bases lying between them. The length of the CDR3 is 12 residues. CDR3 residues: CASSLEWRGYTF. CDR3 DNA: TGTGCCAGCAGCTTGGAGTGGAGGGGCTACACCTTC.

The chain uses TRBV10-3 and TRBJ2-3, with D possibly TRBD2 on 6 matching bases. CDR1 ENHRY and CDR2 SYGVKD come from the germline V gene. CDR3 length: 14 amino acids. Trimming stripped 11 bases from V and 3 bases from J, with 18 bases between. CDR3 coding DNA: TGTGCCTCCTTGGGGGGAGTGGAGACAGATACGCAGTATTTT. Protein sequence: CASLGGVETDTQYF.

The chain uses TRBV4-3 and TRBJ1-2; 7 bases are a match to TRBD1. The J segment lost 9 bases and the V segment lost 1 base, leaving 8 bases of the junction unmatched. Germline CDR1 reads LGHNA; CDR2 reads YSLEER. The CDR3 contains 14 residues. CDR3 protein: CASSQVTGAGSYTF. Written as DNA, the CDR3 is TGCGCCAGCAGCCAAGTAACAGGGGCGGGGAGCTACACCTTC.

The chain couples TRBV18 to TRBJ2-7, with a weak D call TRBD1 (5 bases). V lost 2 bases to trimming and J lost 2 bases, with 7 bases between them. CDR1 is KGHSH and CDR2 is LQKENI in the germline V gene. This CDR3 contains 13 residues. This chain's CDR3 is CASSPGAPYEQYF. CDR3 DNA sequence: TGTGCCAGCTCACCAGGGGCCCCCTACGAGCAGTACTTC.

The V call is TRBV6-6, the J call TRBJ1-3, with TRBD1 identical over 10 bases. CDR1 is MNHNY and CDR2 is SVGAGI in the germline V gene (reference sequence). The CDR3 has 14 residues. Trimming removed 6 bases from V and 6 bases from J; junction bases left unmatched: 5. CDR3 residues: CASRGRQGANTIYF. As DNA, the CDR3 is TGTGCCAGCAGGGGACGACAGGGGGCAAACACCATATATTTT.

This clone was recorded once. J is TRBJ1-5 and V is TRBV15; D is undetermined. With 2 bases removed from V and 3 bases from J, the gap between germline ends came to 5 bases. Germline V lookup: CDR1 LNHNV, CDR2 YYDKDF (reference sequence). The CDR3 consists of 13 residues. The CDR3 region is CATSRQANQPQHF. CDR3 DNA sequence: TGTGCCACCAGCAGACAGGCCAATCAGCCCCAGCATTTT.

The V gene is TRBV2, the J gene TRBJ1-4, with D tentatively TRBD1 (6 bases). There are 14 residues in the CDR3. The ends were cut back, 5 bases at V and 8 bases at J, with 15 bases in the middle. Looked up from germline, CDR1 is SNHLY and CDR2 is FYNNEI. The CDR3 region is CASSKQGGSEKLFF. CDR3 sequence (DNA): TGTGCCAGCAGTAAACAGGGTGGATCAGAAAAACTGTTTTTT.

This chain links TRBV9 with TRBJ1-1; 8 bases match TRBD1. The CDR3 extends over 15 amino acids. Germline CDR1 and CDR2: SGDLS and YYNGEE. V dropped 3 bases and J dropped 1; count of bases not matched to a gene: 5. The CDR3 spells CASSGGTGWNTEAFF. The CDR3 bases are TGTGCCAGCAGCGGTGGGACAGGTTGGAACACTGAAGCTTTCTTT. The full variable domain, its missing parts supplied by reference TRBV9 and TRBJ1-1, is DSGVTQTPKHLITATGQRVTLRCSPRSGDLSVYWYQQSLDQGLQFLIQYYNGEERAKGNILERFSAQQFPDLHSELNLSSLELGDSALYFCASSGGTGWNTEAFFGQGTRLTVV.

This clone has more than one count but fewer than ten. The chain links TRBV10-3 to TRBJ1-2; no reliable D call. The V end was cut by 7 bases, the J end by 4 bases, with 13 bases between. This CDR3 region has 13 residues. Germline lookup yields CDR1 ENHRY and CDR2 SYGVKD. CDR3 residues: CAINGGKGYGYTF. CDR3 DNA sequence: TGTGCCATCAATGGAGGGAAGGGCTATGGCTACACCTTC.

The chain joins TRBV6-5 to TRBJ1-5; unclear D gene. This CDR3 spans 15 amino acids. V was pared by 6 bases and J by 0 bases, with 12 bases between. Germline CDR1 and CDR2: MNHEY and SVGAGI. The CDR3 coding sequence is TGTGCCAGCAGAAGGGCCGGGATTAGCAATCAGCCCCAGCATTTT. This encodes CASRRAGISNQPQHF.